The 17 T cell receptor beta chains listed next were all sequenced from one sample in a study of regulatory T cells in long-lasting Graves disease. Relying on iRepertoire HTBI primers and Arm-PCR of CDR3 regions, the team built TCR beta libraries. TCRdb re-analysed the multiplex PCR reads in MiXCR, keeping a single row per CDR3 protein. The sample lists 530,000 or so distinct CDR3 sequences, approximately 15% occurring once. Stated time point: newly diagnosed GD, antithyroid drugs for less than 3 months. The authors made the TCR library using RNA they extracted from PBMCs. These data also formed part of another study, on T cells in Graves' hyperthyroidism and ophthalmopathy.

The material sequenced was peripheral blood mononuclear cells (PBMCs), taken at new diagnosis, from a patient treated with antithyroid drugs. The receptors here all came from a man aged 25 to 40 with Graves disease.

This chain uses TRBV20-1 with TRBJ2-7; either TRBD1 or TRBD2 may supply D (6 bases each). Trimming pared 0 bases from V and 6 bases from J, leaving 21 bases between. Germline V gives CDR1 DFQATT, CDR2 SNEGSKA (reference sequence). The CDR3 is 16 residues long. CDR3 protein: CSARDLFDGGSGEQYF. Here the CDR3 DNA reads TGCAGTGCTAGAGACCTCTTCGACGGGGGCTCGGGCGAGCAGTACTTC.

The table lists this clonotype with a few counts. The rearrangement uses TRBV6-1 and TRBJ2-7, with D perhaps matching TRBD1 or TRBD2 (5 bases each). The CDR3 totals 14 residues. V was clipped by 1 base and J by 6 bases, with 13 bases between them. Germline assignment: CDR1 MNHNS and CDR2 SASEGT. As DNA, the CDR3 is TGTGCCAGCAGTGAAGGTCGAGGGGCTGGCGAGCAGTACTTC. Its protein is CASSEGRGAGEQYF.

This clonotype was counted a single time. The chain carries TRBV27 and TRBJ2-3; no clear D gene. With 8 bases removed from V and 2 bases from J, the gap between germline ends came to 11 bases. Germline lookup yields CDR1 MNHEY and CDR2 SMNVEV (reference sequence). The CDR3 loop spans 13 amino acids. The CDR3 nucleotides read TGTGCCAGCGGTATAAGGGTCACAGATACGCAGTATTTT. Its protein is CASGIRVTDTQYF.

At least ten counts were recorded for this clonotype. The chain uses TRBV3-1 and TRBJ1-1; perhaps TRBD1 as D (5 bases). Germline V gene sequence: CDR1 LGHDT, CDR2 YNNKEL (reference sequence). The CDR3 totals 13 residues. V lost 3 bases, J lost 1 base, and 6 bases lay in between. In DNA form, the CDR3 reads TGTGCCAGCAGCCATACAGGGAACACTGAAGCTTTCTTT. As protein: CASSHTGNTEAFF.

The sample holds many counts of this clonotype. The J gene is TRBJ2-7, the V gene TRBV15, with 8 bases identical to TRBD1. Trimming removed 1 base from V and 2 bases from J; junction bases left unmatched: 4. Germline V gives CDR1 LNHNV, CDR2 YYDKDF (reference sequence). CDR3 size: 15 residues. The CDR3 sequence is CATSRGQGLPYEQYF. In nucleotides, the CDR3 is TGTGCCACCAGCAGAGGACAGGGGCTTCCCTACGAGCAGTACTTC.

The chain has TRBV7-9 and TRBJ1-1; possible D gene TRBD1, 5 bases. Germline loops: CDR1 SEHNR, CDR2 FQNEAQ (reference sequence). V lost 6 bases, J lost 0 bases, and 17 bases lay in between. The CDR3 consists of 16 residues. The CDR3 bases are TGTGCCAGCAGTCCCGGGGGAGGAAGGGTGAACACTGAAGCTTTCTTT. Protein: CASSPGGGRVNTEAFF.

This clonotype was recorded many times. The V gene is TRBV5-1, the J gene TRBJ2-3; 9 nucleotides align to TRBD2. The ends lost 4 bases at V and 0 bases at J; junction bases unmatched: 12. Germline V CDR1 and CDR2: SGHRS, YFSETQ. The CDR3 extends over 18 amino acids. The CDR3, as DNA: TGCGCCAGCAGCCCCAGCTCTAGCGGGATAAGCAGCACAGATACGCAGTATTTT. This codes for CASSPSSSGISSTDTQYF.

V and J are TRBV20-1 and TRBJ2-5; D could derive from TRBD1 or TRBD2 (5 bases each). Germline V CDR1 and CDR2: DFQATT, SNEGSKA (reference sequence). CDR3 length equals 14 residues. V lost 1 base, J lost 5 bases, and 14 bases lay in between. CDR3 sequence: CSARAPGSGETQYF. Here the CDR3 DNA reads TGCAGTGCTAGAGCGCCGGGATCAGGGGAGACCCAGTACTTC.

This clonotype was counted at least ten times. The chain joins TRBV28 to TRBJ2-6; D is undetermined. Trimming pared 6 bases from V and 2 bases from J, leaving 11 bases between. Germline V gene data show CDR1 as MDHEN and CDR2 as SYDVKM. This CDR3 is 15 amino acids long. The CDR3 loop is CASSLPGAGANVLTF. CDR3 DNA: TGTGCCAGCAGCCTACCTGGGGCTGGGGCCAACGTCCTGACTTTC.

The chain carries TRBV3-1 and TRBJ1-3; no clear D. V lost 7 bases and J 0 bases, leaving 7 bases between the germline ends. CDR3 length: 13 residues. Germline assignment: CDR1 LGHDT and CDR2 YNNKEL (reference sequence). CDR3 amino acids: CASNPTSGNTIYF. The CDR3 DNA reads TGTGCCAGCAACCCGACCTCTGGAAACACCATATATTTT.

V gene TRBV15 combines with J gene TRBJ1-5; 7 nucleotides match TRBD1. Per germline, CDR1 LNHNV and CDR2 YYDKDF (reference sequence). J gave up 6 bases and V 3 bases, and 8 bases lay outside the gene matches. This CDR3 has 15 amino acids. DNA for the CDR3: TGTGCCACCAGCAGGGGGGACAGCCCCGGTCAGCCCCAGCATTTT. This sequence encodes CATSRGDSPGQPQHF. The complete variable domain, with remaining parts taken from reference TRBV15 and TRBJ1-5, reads DAMVIQNPRYQVTQFGKPVTLSCSQTLNHNVMYWYQQKSSQAPKLLFHYYDKDFNNEADTPDNFQSRRPNTSFCFLDIRSPGLGDTAMYLCATSRGDSPGQPQHFGDGTRLSIL.

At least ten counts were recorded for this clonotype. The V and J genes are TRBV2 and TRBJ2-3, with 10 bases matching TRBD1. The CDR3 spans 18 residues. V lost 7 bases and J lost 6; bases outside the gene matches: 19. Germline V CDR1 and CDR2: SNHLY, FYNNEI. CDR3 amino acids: CASIYPGQTGGQGDTQYF. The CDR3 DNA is TGTGCCAGCATCTACCCCGGCCAGACAGGGGGCCAGGGGGATACGCAGTATTTT.

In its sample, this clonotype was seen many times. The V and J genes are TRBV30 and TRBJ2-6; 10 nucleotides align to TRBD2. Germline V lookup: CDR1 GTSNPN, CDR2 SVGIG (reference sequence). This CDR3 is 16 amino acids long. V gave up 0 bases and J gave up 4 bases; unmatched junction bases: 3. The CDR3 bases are TGTGCCTGGAGTGTTCTAGCGGGAGCAGGGGCCAACGTCCTGACTTTC. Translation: CAWSVLAGAGANVLTF.

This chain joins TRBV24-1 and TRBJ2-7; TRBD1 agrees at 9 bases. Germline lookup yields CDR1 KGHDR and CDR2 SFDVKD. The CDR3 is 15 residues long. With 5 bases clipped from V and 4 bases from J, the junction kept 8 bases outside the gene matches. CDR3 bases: TGTGCCACCAGTGCCGTGACAGGGGGAAGATACGAGCAGTACTTC. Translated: CATSAVTGGRYEQYF.

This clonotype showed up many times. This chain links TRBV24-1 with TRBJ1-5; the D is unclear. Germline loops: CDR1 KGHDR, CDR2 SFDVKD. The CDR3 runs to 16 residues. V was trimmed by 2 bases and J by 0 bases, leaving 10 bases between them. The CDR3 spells CATSDSQGGSNQPQHF. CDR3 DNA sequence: TGTGCCACCAGTGATTCCCAAGGAGGTAGCAATCAGCCCCAGCATTTT.

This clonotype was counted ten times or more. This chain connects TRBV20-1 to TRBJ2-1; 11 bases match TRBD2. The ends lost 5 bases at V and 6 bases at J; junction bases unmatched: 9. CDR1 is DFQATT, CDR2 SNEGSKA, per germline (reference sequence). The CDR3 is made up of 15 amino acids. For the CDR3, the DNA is TGCAGTGCTGGCGTCTCTAGCGGGAGGACCAATGAGCAGTTCTTC. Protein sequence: CSAGVSSGRTNEQFF.

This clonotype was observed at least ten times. The DNA of the CDR3 is TGTGCCAGCTTGGGACAGACGAACACTGAAGCTTTCTTT. Its translation: CASLGQTNTEAFF. The chain is built from TRBV28 and TRBJ1-1; TRBD1 matches 7 bases. The V gene's germline CDR1 is MDHEN and CDR2 SYDVKM. V lost 8 bases to trimming and J lost 1 base; unmatched junction nucleotides: 4. The CDR3 has 13 residues.